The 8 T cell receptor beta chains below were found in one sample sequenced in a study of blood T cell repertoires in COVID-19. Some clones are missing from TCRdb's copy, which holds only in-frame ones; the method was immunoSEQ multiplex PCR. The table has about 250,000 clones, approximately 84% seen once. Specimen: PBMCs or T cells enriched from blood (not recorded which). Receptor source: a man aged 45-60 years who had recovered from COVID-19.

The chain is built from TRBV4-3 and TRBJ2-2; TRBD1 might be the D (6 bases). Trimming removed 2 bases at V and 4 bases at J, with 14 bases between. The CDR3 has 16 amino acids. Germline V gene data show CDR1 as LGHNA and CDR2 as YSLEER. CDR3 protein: CASSQTWQGSTGELFF. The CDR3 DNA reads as TGCGCCAGCAGCCAAACGTGGCAGGGGTCCACCGGGGAGCTGTTTTTT.

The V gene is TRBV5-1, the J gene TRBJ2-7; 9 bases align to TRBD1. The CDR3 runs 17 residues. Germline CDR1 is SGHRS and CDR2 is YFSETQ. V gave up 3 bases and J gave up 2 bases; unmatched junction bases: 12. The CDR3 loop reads CASSSRNGTGLTYEQYF. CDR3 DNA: TGCGCCAGCAGCTCGAGGAACGGGACAGGGCTCACCTACGAGCAGTACTTC.

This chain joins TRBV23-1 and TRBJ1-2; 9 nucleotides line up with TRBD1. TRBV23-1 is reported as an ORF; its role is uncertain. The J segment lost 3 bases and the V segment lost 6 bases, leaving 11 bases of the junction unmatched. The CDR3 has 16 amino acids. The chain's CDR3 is CASSPPGQGEDYGYTF. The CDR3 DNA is TGCGCCAGCAGCCCACCGGGACAGGGAGAGGACTATGGCTACACCTTC.

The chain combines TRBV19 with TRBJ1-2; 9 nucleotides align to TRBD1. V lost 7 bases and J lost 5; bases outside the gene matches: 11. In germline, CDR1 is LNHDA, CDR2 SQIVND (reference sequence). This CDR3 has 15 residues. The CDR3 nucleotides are TGTGCCAGTACTTTACCGGGACAGGGATTATATGGCTACACCTTC. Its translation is CASTLPGQGLYGYTF.

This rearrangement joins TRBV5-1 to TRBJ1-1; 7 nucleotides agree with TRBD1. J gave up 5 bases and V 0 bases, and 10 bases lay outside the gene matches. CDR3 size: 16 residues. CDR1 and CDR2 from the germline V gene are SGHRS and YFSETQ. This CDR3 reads CASSLEGLGGGTEAFF. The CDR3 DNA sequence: TGCGCCAGCAGCTTGGAAGGTTTAGGGGGCGGTACTGAAGCTTTCTTT.

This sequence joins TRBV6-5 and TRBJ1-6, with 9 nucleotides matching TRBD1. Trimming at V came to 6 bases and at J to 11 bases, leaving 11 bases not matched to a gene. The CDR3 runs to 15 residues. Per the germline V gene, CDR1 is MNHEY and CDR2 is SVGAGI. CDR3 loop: CASSDQGTGPAPLHF. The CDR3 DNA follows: TGTGCCAGCAGCGACCAAGGGACAGGGCCGGCACCCCTCCACTTT.

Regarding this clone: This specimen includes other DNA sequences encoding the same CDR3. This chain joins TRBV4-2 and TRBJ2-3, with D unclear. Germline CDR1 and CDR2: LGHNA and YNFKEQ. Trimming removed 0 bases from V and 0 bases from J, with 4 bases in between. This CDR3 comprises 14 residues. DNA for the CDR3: TGTGCCAGCAGCCAAGATCTTAGCACAGATACGCAGTATTTT. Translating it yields CASSQDLSTDTQYF.

DNA of the CDR3: TGTGCCAGCAGCAAAAGAGGTTCGGAGGGAAAATTCTACGAGCAGTACTTC. Amino acids: CASSKRGSEGKFYEQYF. This chain uses TRBV21-1 with TRBJ2-7; TRBD2, the table's D call, lacks a check against the DNA. TRBV21-1 is a known pseudogene. CDR3 size: 17 residues.